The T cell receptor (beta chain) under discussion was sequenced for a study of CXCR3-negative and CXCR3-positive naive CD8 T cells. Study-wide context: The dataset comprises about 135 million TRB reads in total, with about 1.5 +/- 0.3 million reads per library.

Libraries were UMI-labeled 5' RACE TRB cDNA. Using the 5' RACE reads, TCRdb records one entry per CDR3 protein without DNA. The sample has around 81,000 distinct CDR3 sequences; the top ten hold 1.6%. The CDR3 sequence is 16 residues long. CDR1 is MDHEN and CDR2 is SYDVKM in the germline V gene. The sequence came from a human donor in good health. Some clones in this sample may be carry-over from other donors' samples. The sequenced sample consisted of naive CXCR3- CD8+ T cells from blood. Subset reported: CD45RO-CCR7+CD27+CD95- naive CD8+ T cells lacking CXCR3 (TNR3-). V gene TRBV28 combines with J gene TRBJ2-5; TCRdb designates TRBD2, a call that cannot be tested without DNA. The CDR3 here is CASSSDGGGTQETQYF.